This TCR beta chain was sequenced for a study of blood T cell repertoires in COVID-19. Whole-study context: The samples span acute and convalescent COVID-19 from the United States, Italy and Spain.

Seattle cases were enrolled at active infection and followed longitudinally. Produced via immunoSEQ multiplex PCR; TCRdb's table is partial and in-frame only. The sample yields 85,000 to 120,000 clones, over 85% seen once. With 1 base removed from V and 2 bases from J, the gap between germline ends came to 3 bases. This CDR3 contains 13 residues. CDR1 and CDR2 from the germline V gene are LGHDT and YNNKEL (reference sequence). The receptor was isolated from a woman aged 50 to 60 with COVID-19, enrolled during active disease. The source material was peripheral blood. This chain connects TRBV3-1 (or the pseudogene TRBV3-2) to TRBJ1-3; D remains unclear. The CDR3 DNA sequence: TGTGCCAGCAGCCAAGGGCCTGGAAACACCATATATTTT. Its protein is CASSQGPGNTIYF.